Listed below are T cell receptor beta chains from one sample, sequenced in a study of cytomegalovirus exposure and HLA in healthy donors. The repertoire was sequenced with immunoSEQ multiplex PCR; TCRdb's copy has only in-frame clones and lacks some. In the table there are around 220,000 clones, 70% to 85% of which are singletons. The sequenced material came from PBMCs. These receptors originate from a girl aged 2-10 years in good health and CMV-seronegative. Both conserved end residues are part of each CDR3. A D gene is named only where the DNA matches it firmly. A row's size may be missing; if present it is once, few, many or a size class.

V: TRBV2
D: TRBD1
J: TRBJ1-6
size: -
DNA: TGTGCCAGCAGCGACAGGGGGACCCATAATTCACCCCTCCACTTT
CDR3: CASSDRGTHNSPLHF

V: TRBV4-1
D: TRBD1
J: TRBJ1-4
size: -
DNA: TGCGCCAGCAGCCCGGGACAGAGTAATGAAAAACTGTTTTTT
CDR3: CASSPGQSNEKLFF

V: TRBV5-1
D: TRBD2
J: TRBJ2-1
size: -
DNA: TGCGCCAGCAGGACTAGCGAGTACAATGAGCAGTTCTTC
CDR3: CASRTSEYNEQFF

V: TRBV30
D: TRBD2
J: TRBJ2-7
size: -
DNA: TGTGCCTGGAGTTGGTCGGGGGGGACCTACGAGCAGTACTTC
CDR3: CAWSWSGGTYEQYF

V: TRBV6-6
D: TRBD1
J: TRBJ2-3
size: -
DNA: TGTGCCAGCAGTTCTCGGGGACAGCACACAGATACGCAGTATTTT
CDR3: CASSSRGQHTDTQYF

V: TRBV7-9
D: TRBD1
J: TRBJ2-7
size: -
DNA: TGTGCCAGCAGCTTGACAGGGGGAATTTTAACCTACGAGCAGTACTTC
CDR3: CASSLTGGILTYEQYF

V: TRBV7-3
D: -
J: TRBJ1-2
size: -
DNA: TGTGCCAGCAGCTCCACCCCAGGCTATGGCTACACCTTC
CDR3: CASSSTPGYGYTF

V: TRBV11-2
D: -
J: TRBJ1-5
size: few
DNA: TGTGCCAGCAGCTTAGATACCGGGGGAAATCAGCCCCAGCATTTT
CDR3: CASSLDTGGNQPQHF

V: TRBV2
D: -
J: TRBJ2-3
size: -
DNA: TGTGCCAGCAGTGGGCAGGGGAATCACCCGCAGTATTTT
CDR3: CASSGQGNHPQYF

V: TRBV28
D: TRBD1
J: TRBJ2-7
size: -
DNA: TGTGCCAGCAGTTCGACAGGGTTCAGCTCCTACGAGCAGTACTTC
CDR3: CASSSTGFSSYEQYF

V: TRBV6-5
D: TRBD2
J: TRBJ2-2
size: -
DNA: TGTGCCAGCACCCTAATTAGCGGGGGGTCCGGGGAGCTGTTTTTT
CDR3: CASTLISGGSGELFF

V: TRBV5-4
D: TRBD2
J: TRBJ2-7
size: few
DNA: TGTGCCAGCAGCGAAAAGGGACTAGCGGGAGTCCGGGCTCAGGAGCAGTACTTC
CDR3: CASSEKGLAGVRAQEQYF

V: TRBV27
D: TRBD2
J: TRBJ2-3
size: -
DNA: TGTGCCAGCAGTTTATATACTAGCGCGGACACAGATACGCAGTATTTT
CDR3: CASSLYTSADTDTQYF

V: TRBV5-4
D: TRBD2
J: TRBJ2-5
size: -
DNA: TGTGCCAGCAGAATGGGGGGGGAAGAGACCCAGTACTTC
CDR3: CASRMGGEETQYF

V: TRBV11-1
D: -
J: TRBJ1-2
size: -
DNA: TGTGCCAGCAGCCAGGTTGACAGTTTTAACTATGGCTACACCTTC
CDR3: CASSQVDSFNYGYTF

V: TRBV2
D: TRBD2
J: TRBJ2-2
size: once
DNA: TGTGCCAGCAGTGTACGGTCTAGCGGGAGACGGCGCACCGGGGAGCTGTTTTTT
CDR3: CASSVRSSGRRRTGELFF

V: TRBV4-1
D: TRBD1
J: TRBJ1-1
size: -
DNA: TGCGCCAGCAGCCAAGATGCAGGGGGATTAATGAACACTGAAGCTTTCTTT
CDR3: CASSQDAGGLMNTEAFF

V: TRBV7-6
D: -
J: TRBJ2-7
size: -
DNA: TGTGCCAGCAGCCTGGACAGTTCCACCCACGAGCAGTACTTC
CDR3: CASSLDSSTHEQYF

V: TRBV5-6
D: -
J: TRBJ2-5
size: -
DNA: TGTGCCAGCAGCTTTGAGATTTCCGAGGTCCAGACCCAGTACTTC
CDR3: CASSFEISEVQTQYF

V: TRBV5-1
D: TRBD2
J: TRBJ2-1
size: -
DNA: TGCGCCAGCAGCTTGGCCTTGCTAGCGGGAGCACATGAGCAGTTCTTC
CDR3: CASSLALLAGAHEQFF

V: TRBV6-1
D: -
J: TRBJ1-2
size: once
DNA: TGTGCCAGCAGTGAAAAAGGGGAAGGTGGCTACACCTTC
CDR3: CASSEKGEGGYTF

V: TRBV4-1
D: TRBD1
J: TRBJ2-7
size: -
DNA: TGCGCCAGCAGCCCCGGACAGGGAGGCTACGAGCAGTACTTC
CDR3: CASSPGQGGYEQYF

V: TRBV19
D: TRBD1
J: TRBJ1-1
size: -
DNA: TGTGCCAGTAGTATTGGGACAGGCCAAGCTTTCTTT
CDR3: CASSIGTGQAFF

V: TRBV2
D: -
J: TRBJ1-3
size: -
DNA: TGTGCCAGCAGCCCGGATCTAGCTGGAAACACCATATATTTT
CDR3: CASSPDLAGNTIYF

V: TRBV5-1
D: TRBD1
J: TRBJ1-1
size: -
DNA: TGCGCCAGCAGCTTGGTGGACAGGGCTACTGAAGCTTTCTTT
CDR3: CASSLVDRATEAFF

V: TRBV19
D: TRBD2
J: TRBJ2-5
size: -
DNA: TGTGCCAGTAGTTCTGGCGGGGGGGCCTGGGAGACCCAGTACTTC
CDR3: CASSSGGGAWETQYF